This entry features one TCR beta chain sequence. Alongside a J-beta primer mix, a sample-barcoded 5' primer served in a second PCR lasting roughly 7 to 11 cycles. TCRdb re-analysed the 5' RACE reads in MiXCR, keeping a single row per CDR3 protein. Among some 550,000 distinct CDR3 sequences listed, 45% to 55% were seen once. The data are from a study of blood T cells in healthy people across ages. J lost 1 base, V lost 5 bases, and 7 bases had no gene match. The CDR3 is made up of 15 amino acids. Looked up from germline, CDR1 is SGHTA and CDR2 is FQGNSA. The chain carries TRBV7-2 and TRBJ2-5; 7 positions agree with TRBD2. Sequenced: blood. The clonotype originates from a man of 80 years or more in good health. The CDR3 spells CASSTSDRSQETQYF. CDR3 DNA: TGTGCCAGCAGCACTAGCGACCGAAGCCAAGAGACCCAGTACTTC.